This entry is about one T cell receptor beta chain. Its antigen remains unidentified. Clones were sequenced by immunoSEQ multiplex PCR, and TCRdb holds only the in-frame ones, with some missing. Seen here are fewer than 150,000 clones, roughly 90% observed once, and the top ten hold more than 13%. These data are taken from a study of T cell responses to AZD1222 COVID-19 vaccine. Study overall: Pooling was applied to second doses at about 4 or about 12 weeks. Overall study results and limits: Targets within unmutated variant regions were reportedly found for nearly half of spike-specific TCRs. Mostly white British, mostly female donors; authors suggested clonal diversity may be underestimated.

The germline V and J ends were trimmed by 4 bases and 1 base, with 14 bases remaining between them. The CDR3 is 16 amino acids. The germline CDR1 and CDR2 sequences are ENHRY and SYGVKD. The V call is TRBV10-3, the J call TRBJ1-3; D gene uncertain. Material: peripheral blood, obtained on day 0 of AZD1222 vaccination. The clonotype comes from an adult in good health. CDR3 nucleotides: TGTGCCATCAGTGGGTCTGAGTTGTTGTCTGGAAACACCATATATTTT. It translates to CAISGSELLSGNTIYF.